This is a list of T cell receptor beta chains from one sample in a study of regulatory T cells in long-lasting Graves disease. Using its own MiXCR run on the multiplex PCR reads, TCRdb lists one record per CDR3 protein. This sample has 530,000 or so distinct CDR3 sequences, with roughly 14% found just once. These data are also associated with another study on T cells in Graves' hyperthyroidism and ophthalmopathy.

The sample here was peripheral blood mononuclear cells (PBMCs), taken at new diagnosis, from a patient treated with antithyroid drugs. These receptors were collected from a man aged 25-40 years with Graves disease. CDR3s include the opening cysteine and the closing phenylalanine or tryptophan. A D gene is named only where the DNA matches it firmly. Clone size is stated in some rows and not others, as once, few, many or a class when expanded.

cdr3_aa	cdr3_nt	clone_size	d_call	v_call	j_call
CASSTGRPGRRMWTEAFF	TGTGCCAGTAGTACTGGAAGACCGGGCCGCCGAATGTGGACTGAAGCTTTCTTT	many	-	TRBV19	TRBJ1-1
CASSFQTSGRNNEQFF	TGTGCCAGCAGTTTCCAGACTAGCGGGAGGAACAATGAGCAGTTCTTC	many	TRBD2	TRBV12-3/TRBV12-4	TRBJ2-1
CSARSSGRNTGELFF	TGCAGTGCTAGGTCTAGCGGGAGGAACACCGGGGAGCTGTTTTTT	many	TRBD2	TRBV20-1	TRBJ2-2
CSVGLPPSGNTEAFF	TGCAGCGTTGGGCTCCCGCCTTCGGGGAACACTGAAGCTTTCTTT	few	-	TRBV29-1	TRBJ1-1
CSARGPIAGELLKQFF	TGCAGTGCTAGAGGTCCGATAGCGGGAGAACTTTTAAAGCAGTTCTTC	many	TRBD2	TRBV20-1	TRBJ2-1
CASRKELDRGSGANVLTF	TGTGCCAGCAGGAAAGAGTTAGACAGGGGGTCTGGGGCCAACGTCCTGACTTTC	-	TRBD1	TRBV6-1	TRBJ2-6
CASSTTREDEQFF	TGTGCCAGCAGCACGACCAGGGAGGATGAGCAGTTCTTC	many	-	TRBV11-3	TRBJ2-1
CASSYGTGGPDTQYF	TGCGCCAGCAGCTACGGGACAGGGGGGCCAGATACGCAGTATTTT	-	TRBD1	TRBV5-1	TRBJ2-3
CSGRKDYEQYF	TGCAGTGGACGGAAGGACTACGAGCAGTACTTC	few	-	TRBV20-1	TRBJ2-7
CSARRTGGDEQYF	TGCAGTGCTAGAAGGACAGGGGGCGACGAGCAGTACTTC	many	TRBD1	TRBV20-1	TRBJ2-7
CASKEGGGYEQYF	TGTGCCAGCAAAGAGGGAGGTGGCTACGAGCAGTACTTC	-	-	TRBV2	TRBJ2-7
CASSPTREYGYTF	TGCGCCAGCAGCCCGACCCGGGAGTATGGCTACACCTTC	many	-	TRBV5-1	TRBJ1-2
CSASSEADRFAEETQYF	TGCAGTGCTAGTAGCGAGGCGGACAGGTTCGCAGAAGAGACCCAGTACTTC	many	TRBD1	TRBV20-1	TRBJ2-5
CASSLGPINNQPQHF	TGTGCCAGCAGTTTGGGACCGATAAACAATCAGCCCCAGCATTTT	many	-	TRBV27	TRBJ1-5
CSISRVGKTGELFF	TGCAGTATCAGCAGGGTTGGAAAAACCGGGGAGCTGTTTTTT	few	-	TRBV20-1	TRBJ2-2
CASRVGTASGNEQFF	TGTGCCAGCAGGGTTGGGACAGCTTCGGGGAATGAGCAGTTCTTC	many	TRBD1	TRBV6-1	TRBJ2-1
CASSGDRGGGTF	TGTGCCAGCAGTGGTGACAGGGGGGGCGGAACCTTC	many	TRBD1	TRBV12-3/TRBV12-4	TRBJ1-2
CASGEDGQETQYF	TGTGCTAGTGGCGAAGACGGCCAAGAGACCCAGTACTTC	many	-	TRBV12-5	TRBJ2-5
CASRLQGLTYEQYF	TGTGCCAGCAGGCTACAGGGCCTAACCTACGAGCAGTACTTC	many	-	TRBV27	TRBJ2-7
CASSYPSGSRMDTQYF	TGTGCCAGCAGTTACCCGAGCGGGAGTCGAATGGATACGCAGTATTTT	many	TRBD2	TRBV6-2/TRBV6-3	TRBJ2-3
CATSSRLAGSNEQFF	TGTGCCACCAGTTCTCGTCTAGCGGGATCTAATGAGCAGTTCTTC	few	TRBD2	TRBV24-1	TRBJ2-1
CASSYSRQGHGTDTQYF	TGTGCCAGCAGTTACTCGAGACAGGGGCATGGTACAGATACGCAGTATTTT	many	TRBD1	TRBV6-5	TRBJ2-3
CASSSPGRGSYNEQFF	TGTGCCAGCAGCTCACCGGGACGGGGGTCCTACAATGAGCAGTTCTTC	-	-	TRBV11-1	TRBJ2-1
CAWNGGAYEQYF	TGTGCCTGGAATGGGGGGGCCTACGAGCAGTACTTC	many	TRBD2	TRBV30	TRBJ2-7
CASSLLAGAVKNEQFF	TGTGCCAGCAGCCTTCTAGCAGGAGCCGTGAAGAATGAGCAGTTCTTC	many	-	TRBV5-6	TRBJ2-1
CSTATSGSNEQFF	TGCAGTACCGCGACTAGCGGGAGTAATGAGCAGTTCTTC	-	TRBD2	TRBV20-1	TRBJ2-1
CASSFRLAAGGEQFF	TGTGCCAGCAGCTTCCGACTAGCGGCGGGCGGTGAGCAGTTCTTC	few	TRBD2	TRBV14	TRBJ2-1
CASSLGAQSTEAFF	TGTGCCAGCAGCTTAGGGGCCCAATCCACTGAAGCTTTCTTT	-	-	TRBV7-9	TRBJ1-1
CSGVSGEPYEQYF	TGCAGTGGTGTCAGCGGAGAACCCTACGAGCAGTACTTC	few	-	TRBV29-1	TRBJ2-7
CASSPRVFGANVLTF	TGTGCCAGCAGTCCTAGGGTATTTGGGGCCAACGTCCTGACTTTC	many	-	TRBV12-3/TRBV12-4	TRBJ2-6
CAWSVNRVYEQYF	TGTGCCTGGAGTGTAAATAGGGTCTACGAGCAGTACTTC	many	-	TRBV30	TRBJ2-7
CASSLARGNQPQHF	TGTGCCAGCAGCTTAGCGCGGGGCAATCAGCCCCAGCATTTT	few	-	TRBV7-2	TRBJ1-5